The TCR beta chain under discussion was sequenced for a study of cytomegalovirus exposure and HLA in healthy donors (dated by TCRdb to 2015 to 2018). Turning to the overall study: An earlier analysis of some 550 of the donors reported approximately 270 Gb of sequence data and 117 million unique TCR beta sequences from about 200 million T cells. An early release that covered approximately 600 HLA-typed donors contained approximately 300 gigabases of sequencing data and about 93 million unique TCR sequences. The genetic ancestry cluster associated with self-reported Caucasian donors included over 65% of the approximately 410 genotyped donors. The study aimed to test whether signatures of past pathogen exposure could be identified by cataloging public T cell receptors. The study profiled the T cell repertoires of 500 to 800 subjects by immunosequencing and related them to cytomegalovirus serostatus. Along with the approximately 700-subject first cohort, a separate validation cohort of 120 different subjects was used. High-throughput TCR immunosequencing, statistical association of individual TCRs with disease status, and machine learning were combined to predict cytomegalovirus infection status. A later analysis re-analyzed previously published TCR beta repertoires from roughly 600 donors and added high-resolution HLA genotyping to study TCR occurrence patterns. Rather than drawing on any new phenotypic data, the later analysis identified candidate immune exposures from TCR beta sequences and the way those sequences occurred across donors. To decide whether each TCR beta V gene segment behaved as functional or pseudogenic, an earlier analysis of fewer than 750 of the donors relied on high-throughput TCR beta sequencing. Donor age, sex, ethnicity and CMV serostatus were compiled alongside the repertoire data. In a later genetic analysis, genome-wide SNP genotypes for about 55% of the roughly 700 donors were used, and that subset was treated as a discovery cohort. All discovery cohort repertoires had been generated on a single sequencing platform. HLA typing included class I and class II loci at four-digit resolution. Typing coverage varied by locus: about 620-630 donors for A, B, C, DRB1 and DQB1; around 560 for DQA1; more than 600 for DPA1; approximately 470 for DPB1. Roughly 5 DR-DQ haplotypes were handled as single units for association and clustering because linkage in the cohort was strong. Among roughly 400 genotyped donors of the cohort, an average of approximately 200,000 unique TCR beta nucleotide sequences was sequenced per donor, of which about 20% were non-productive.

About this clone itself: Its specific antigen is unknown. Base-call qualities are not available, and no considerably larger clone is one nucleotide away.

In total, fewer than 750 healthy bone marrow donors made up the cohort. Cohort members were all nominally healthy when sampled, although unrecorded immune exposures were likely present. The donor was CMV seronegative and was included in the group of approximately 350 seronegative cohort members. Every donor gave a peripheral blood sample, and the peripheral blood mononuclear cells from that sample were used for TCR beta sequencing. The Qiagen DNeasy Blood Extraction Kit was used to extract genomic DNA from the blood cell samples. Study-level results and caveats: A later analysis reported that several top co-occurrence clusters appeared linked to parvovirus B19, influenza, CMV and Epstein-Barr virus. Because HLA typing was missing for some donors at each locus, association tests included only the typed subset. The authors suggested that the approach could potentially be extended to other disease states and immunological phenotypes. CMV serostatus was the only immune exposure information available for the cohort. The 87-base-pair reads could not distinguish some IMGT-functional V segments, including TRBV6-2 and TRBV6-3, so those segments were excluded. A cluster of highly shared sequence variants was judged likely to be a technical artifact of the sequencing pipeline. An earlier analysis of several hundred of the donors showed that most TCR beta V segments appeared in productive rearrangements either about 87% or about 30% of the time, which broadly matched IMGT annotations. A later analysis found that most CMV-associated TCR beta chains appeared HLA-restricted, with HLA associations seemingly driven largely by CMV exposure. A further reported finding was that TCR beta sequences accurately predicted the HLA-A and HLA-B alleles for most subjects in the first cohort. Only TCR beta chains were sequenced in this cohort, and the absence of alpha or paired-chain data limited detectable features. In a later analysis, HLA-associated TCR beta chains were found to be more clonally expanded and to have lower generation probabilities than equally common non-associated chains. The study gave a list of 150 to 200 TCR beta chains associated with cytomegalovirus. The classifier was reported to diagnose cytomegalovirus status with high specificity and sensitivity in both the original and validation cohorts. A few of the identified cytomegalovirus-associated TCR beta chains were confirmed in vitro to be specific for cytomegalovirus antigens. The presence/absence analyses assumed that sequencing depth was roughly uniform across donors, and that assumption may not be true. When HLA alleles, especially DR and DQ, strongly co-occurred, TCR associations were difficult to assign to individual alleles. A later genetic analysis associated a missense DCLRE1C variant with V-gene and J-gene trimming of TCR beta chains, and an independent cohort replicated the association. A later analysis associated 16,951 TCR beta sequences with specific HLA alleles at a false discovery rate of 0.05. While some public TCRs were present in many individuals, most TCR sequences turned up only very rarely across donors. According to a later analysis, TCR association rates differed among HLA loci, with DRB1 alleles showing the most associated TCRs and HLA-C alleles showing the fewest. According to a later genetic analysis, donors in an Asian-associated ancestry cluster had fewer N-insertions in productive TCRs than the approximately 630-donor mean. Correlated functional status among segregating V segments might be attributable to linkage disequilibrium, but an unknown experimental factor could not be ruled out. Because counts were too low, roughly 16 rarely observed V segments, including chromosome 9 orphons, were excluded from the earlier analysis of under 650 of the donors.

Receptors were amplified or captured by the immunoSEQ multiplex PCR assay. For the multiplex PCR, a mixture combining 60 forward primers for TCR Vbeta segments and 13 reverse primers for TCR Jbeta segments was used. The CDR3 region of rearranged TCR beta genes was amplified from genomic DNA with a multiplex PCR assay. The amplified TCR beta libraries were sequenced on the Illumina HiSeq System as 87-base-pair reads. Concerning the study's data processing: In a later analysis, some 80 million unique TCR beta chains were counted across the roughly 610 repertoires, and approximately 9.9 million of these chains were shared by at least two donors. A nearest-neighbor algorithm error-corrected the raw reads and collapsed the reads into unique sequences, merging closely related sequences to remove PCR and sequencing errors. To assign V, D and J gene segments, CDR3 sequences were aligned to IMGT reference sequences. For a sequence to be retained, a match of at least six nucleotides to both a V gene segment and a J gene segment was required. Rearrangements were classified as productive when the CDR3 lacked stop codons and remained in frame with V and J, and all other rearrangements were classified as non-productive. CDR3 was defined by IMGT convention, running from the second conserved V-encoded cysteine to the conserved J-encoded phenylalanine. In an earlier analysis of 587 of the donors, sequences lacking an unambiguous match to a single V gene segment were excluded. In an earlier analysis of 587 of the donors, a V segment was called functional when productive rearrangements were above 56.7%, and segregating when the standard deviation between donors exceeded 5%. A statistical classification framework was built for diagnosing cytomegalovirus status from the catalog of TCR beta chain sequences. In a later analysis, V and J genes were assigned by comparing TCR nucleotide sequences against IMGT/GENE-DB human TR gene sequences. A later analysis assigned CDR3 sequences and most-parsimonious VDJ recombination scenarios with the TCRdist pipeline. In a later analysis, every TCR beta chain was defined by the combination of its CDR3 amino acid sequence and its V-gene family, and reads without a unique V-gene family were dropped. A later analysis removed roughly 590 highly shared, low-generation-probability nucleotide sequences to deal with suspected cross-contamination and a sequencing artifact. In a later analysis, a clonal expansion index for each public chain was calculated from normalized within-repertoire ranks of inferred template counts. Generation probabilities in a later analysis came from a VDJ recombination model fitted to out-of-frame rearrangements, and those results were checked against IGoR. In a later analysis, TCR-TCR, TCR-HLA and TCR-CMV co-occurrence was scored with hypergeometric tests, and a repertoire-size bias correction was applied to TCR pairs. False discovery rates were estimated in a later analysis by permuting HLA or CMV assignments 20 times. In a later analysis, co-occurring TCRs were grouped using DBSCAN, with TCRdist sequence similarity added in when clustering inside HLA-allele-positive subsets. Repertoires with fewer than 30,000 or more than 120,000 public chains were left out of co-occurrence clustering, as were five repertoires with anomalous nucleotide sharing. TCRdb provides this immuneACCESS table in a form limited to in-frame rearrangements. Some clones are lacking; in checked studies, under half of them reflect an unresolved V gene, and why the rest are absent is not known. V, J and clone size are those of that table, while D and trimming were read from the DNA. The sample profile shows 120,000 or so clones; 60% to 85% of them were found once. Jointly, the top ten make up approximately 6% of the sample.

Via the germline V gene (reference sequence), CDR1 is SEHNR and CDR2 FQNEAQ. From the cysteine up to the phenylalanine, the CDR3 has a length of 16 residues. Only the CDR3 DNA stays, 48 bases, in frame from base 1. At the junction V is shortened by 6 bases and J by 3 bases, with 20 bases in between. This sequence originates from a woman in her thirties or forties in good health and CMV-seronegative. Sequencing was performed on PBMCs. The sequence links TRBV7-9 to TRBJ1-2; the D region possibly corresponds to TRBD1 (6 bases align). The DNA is TGTGCCAGCAGTTCCGGGGCAGGGGCTCGGGACTATGGCTACACCTTC. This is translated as CASSSGAGARDYGYTF. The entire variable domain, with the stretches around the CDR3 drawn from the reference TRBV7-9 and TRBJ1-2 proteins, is DTGVSQNPRHKITKRGQNVTFRCDPISEHNRLYWYRQTLGQGPEFLTYFQNEAQLEKSRLLSDRFSAERPKGSFSTLEIQRTEQGDSAMYLCASSSGAGARDYGYTFGSGTRLTVV.